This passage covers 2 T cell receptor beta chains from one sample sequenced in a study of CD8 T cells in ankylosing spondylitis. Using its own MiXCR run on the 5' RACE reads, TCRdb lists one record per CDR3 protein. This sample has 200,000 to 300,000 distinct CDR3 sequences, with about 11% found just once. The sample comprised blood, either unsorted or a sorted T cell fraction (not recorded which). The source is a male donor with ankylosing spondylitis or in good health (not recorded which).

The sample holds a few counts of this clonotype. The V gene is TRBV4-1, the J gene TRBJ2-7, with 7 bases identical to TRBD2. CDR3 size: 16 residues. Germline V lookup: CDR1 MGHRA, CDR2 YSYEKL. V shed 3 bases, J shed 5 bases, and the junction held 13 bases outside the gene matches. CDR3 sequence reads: CASSQGQTHRGDEQYF. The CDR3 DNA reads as TGCGCCAGCAGCCAGGGGCAGACTCACCGGGGGGACGAGCAGTACTTC.

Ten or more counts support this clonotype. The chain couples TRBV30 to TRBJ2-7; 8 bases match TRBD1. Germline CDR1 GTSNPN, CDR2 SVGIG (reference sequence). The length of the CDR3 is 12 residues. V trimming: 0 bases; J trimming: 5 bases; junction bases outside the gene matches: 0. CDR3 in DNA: TGTGCCTGGAGTGTACAGGGGGACGAGCAGTACTTC. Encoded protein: CAWSVQGDEQYF. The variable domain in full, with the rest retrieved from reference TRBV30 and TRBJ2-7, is SQTIHQWPATLVQPVGSPLSLECTVEGTSNPNLYWYRQAAGRGLQLLFYSVGIGQISSEVPQNLSASRPQDRQFILSSKKLLLSDSGFYLCAWSVQGDEQYFGPGTRLTVT.